The 2 T cell receptor beta chains in this list originate from one sample, sequenced in a study of control samples from healthy donors and cancer patients. The repertoire was sequenced with immunoSEQ multiplex PCR; TCRdb's copy has only in-frame clones and lacks some. The top ten hold 1.5% to 2% of the sample, which has 150,000 to 200,000 clones, about 90% seen once. Sequenced material: blood. Receptors were obtained from a man between 18 and 29 years old in good health.

This rearrangement joins TRBV5-4 to TRBJ2-1; TRBD1 might be the D (6 bases). CDR1 is SGHNT and CDR2 is YYREEE in the germline V gene (reference sequence). The CDR3 is made up of 13 amino acids. V was clipped by 4 bases and J by 5 bases, with 10 bases between them. CDR3 nucleotides: TGTGCCAGCAGCCTGGACAGAAACAATGAGCAGTTCTTC. Amino acids: CASSLDRNNEQFF.

The V call is TRBV5-4, the J call TRBJ2-3, with 8 bases identical to TRBD2. CDR3 size: 15 residues. The germline V gene has CDR1 SGHNT and CDR2 YYREEE (reference sequence). With V trimmed by 4 bases and J by 2 bases, 6 bases remained unmatched. CDR3 DNA sequence: TGTGCCAGCAGCACCTCGGGGGGGTACACAGATACGCAGTATTTT. This sequence encodes CASSTSGGYTDTQYF.